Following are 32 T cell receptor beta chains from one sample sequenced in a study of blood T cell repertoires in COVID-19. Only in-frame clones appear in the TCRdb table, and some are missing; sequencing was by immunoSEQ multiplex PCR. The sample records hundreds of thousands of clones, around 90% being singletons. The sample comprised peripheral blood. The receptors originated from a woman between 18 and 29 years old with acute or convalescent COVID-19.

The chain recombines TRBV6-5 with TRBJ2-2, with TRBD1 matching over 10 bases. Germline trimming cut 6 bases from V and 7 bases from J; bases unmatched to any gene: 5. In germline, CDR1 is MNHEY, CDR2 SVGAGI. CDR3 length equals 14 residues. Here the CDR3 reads CASSLTGGVGELFF. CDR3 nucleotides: TGTGCCAGCAGCTTGACAGGGGGCGTCGGGGAGCTGTTTTTT.

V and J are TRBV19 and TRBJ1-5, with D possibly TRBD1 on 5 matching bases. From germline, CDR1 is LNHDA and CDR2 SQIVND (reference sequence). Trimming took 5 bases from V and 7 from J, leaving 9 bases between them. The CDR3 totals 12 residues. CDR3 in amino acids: CASSLRGQPQHF. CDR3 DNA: TGTGCCAGTAGTCTTCGGGGGCAGCCCCAGCATTTT.

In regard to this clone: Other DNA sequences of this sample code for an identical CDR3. The CDR3 sequence: CASSLREGTEAFF. CDR3 coding DNA: TGCGCCAGCAGCTTACGGGAGGGCACTGAAGCTTTCTTT. The chain has TRBV5-1 and TRBJ1-1; D not resolved. The length of the CDR3 is 13 residues. V was trimmed by 2 bases and J by 4 bases, leaving 9 bases between them. Germline-derived CDR1 and CDR2 are SGHRS and YFSETQ.

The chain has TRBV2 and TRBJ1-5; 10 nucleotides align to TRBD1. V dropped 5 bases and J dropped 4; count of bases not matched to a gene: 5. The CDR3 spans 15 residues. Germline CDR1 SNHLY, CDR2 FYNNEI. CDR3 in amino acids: CASSFGQGGNQPQHF. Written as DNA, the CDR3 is TGTGCCAGCAGTTTTGGACAGGGGGGGAATCAGCCCCAGCATTTT.

CDR3 in DNA: TGCAGCGCCAGACTAACCGGTAACACCGGGGAGCTGTTTTTT. Translating it yields CSARLTGNTGELFF. This chain joins TRBV29-1 and TRBJ2-2, with D possibly being TRBD2 (5 bases). In germline, CDR1 is SQVTM, CDR2 ANQGSEA. Trimming removed 7 bases from V and 2 bases from J, with 14 bases in between. There are 14 residues in the CDR3.

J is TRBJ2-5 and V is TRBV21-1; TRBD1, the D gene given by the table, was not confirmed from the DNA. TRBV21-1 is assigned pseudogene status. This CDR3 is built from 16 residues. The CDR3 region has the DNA TGTGCCAGCAGCGCCCGGGACAGGGGTGGGCAAGAGACCCAGTACTTC. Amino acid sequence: CASSARDRGGQETQYF.

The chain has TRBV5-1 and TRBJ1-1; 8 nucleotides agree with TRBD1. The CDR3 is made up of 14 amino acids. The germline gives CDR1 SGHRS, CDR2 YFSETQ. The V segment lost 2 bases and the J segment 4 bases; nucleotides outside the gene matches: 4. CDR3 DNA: TGCGCCAGCAGCTTACTAACAGGGGGCACTGAAGCTTTCTTT. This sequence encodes CASSLLTGGTEAFF.

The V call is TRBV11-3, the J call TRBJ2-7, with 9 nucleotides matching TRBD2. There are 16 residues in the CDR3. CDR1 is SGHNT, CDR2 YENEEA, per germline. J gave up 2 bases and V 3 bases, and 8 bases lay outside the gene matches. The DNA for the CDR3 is TGTGCCAGCAGCTTGTCGACTGCGGGGGGGCCCTACGAGCAGTACTTC. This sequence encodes CASSLSTAGGPYEQYF.

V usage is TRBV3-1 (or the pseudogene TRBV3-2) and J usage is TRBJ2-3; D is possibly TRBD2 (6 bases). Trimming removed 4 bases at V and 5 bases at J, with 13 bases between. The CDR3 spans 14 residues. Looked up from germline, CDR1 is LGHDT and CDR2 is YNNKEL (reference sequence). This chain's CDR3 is CASSPSSSEDTQYF. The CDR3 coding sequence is TGTGCCAGCAGCCCCTCGTCTAGCGAAGATACGCAGTATTTT.

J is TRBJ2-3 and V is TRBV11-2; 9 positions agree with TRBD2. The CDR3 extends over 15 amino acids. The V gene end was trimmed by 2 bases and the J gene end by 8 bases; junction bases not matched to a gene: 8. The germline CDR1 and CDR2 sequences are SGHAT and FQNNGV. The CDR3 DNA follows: TGTGCCAGCAGCTTATTTGCGGGGGGGACGGGTACGCAGTATTTT. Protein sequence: CASSLFAGGTGTQYF.

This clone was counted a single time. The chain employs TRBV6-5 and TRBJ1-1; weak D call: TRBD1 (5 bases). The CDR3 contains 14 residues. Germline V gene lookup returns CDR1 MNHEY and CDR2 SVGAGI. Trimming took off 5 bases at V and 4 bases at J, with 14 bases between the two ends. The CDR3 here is CASSISGLSTEAFF. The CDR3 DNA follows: TGTGCCAGCAGTATCTCAGGGTTGAGCACTGAAGCTTTCTTT.

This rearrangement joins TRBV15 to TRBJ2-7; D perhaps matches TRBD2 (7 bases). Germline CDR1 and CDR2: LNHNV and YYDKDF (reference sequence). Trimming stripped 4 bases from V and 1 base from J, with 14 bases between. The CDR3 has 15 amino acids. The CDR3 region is CATSMGRGGSYEQYF. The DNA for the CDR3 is TGTGCCACCAGCATGGGGAGGGGGGGGTCCTACGAGCAGTACTTC.

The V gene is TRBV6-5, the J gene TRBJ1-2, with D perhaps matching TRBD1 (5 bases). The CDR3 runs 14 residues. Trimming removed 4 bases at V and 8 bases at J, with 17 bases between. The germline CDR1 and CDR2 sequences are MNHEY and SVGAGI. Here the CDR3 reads CASSFGGGFDGYTF. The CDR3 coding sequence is TGTGCCAGCAGTTTCGGGGGGGGTTTCGACGGCTACACCTTC.

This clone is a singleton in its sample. The CDR3 DNA follows: TGTGCCAGCAGTTACACGGCCAGGGTAACGCAGGGCTACACCTTC. Translated, it gives CASSYTARVTQGYTF. The chain couples TRBV6-5 to TRBJ1-2; D may be TRBD1 (5 bases). Germline V gene data show CDR1 as MNHEY and CDR2 as SVGAGI. This CDR3 spans 15 amino acids. Trimming cost V 2 bases and J 8 bases, with 18 bases left between them.

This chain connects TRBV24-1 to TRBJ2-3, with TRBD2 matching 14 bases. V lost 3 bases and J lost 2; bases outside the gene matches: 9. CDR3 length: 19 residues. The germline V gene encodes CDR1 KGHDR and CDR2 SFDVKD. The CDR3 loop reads CATSDMTSGGDFYTDTQYF. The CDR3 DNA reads TGTGCCACCAGTGATATGACTAGCGGGGGGGATTTTTACACAGATACGCAGTATTTT.

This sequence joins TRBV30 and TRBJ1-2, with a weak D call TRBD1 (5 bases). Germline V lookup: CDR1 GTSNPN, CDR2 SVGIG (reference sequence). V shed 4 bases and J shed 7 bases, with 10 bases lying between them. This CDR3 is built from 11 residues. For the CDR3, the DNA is TGTGCCTGGACGCAGGGCGGTGGCTACACCTTC. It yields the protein CAWTQGGGYTF.

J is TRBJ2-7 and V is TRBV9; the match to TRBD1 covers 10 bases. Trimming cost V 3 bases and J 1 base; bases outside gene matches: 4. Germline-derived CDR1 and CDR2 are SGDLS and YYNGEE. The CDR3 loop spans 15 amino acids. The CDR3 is CASSEGTGVSYEQYF. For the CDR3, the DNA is TGTGCCAGCAGCGAGGGGACAGGGGTGTCCTACGAGCAGTACTTC.

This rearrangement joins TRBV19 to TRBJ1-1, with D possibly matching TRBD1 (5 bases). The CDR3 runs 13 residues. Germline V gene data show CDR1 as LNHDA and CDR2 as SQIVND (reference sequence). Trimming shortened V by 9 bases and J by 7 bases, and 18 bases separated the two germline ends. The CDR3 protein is CASEYSPTGEAFF. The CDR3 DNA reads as TGTGCCAGCGAATATAGTCCCACAGGTGAAGCTTTCTTT.

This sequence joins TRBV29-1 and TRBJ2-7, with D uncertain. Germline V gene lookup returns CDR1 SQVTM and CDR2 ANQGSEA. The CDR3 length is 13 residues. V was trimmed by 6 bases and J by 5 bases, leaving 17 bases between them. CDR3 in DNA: TGCAGCGTGACTTACAATTTTTTCCACGAGCAGTACTTC. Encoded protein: CSVTYNFFHEQYF.

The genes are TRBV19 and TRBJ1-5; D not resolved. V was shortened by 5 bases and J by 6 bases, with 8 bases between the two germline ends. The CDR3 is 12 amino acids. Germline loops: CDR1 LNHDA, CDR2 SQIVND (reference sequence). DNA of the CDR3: TGTGCCAGTAGTTACCTAGGTCAGCCCCAGCATTTT. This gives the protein CASSYLGQPQHF.

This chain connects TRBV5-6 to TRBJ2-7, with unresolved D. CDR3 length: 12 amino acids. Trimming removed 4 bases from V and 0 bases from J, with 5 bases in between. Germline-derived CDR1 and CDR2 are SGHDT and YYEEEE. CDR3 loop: CASSESSYEQYF. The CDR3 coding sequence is TGTGCCAGCAGCGAGAGCTCCTACGAGCAGTACTTC.

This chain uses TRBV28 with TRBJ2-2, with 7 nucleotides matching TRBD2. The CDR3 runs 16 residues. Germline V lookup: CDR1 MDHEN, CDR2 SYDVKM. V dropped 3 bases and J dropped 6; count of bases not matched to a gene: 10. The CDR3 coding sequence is TGTGCCAGCAGTTTTTATGGGCGGGGGAGGTCCGGGGAGCTGTTTTTT. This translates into CASSFYGRGRSGELFF.

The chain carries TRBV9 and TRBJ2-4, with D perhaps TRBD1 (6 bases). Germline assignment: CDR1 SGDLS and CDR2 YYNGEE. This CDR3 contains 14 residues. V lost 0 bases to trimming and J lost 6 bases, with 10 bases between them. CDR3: CASSVGGGTNIQYF. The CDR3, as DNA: TGTGCCAGCAGCGTAGGAGGGGGAACAAACATTCAGTACTTC.

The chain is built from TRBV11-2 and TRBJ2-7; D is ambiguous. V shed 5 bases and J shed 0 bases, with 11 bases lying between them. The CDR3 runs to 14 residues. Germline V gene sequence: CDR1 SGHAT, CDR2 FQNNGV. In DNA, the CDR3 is TGTGCCAGCAGCCCTCGGGTCAGCTCCTACGAGCAGTACTTC. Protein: CASSPRVSSYEQYF.

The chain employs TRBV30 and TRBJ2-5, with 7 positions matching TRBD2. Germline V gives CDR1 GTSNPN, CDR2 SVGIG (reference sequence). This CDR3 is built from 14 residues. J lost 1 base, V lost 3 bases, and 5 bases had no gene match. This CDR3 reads CAWRRGSFQETQYF. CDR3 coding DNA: TGTGCCTGGAGGCGGGGGTCATTCCAAGAGACCCAGTACTTC.

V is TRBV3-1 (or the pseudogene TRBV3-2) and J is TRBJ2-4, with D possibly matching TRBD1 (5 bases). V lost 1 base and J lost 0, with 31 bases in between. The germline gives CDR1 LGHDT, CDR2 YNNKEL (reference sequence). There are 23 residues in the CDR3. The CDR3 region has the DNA TGTGCCAGCAGCCAAGTGTCCCAGCCTCGTGTCACAGGACCTATGCTAGCCAAAAACATTCAGTACTTC. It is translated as CASSQVSQPRVTGPMLAKNIQYF.

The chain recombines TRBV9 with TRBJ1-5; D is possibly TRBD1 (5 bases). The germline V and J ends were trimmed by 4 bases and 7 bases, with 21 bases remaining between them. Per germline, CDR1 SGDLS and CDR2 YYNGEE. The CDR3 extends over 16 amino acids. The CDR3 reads CASSPDGGLKGQPQHF. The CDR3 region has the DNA TGTGCCAGCAGCCCCGATGGGGGGTTAAAGGGCCAGCCCCAGCATTTT.

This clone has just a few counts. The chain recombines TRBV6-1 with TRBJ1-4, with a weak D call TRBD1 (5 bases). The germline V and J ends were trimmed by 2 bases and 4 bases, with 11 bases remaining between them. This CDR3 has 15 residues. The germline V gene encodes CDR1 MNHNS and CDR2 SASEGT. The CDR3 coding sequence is TGTGCCAGCAGTGAACTGGGCGGGGGTAATGAAAAACTGTTTTTT. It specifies CASSELGGGNEKLFF.

CDR3 in DNA: TGTGCCAGCAGCTTGGCAGTCCATGAGCAGTTCTTC. As protein: CASSLAVHEQFF. This chain connects TRBV5-6 to TRBJ2-1; D not certain. V gave up 0 bases and J gave up 8 bases, with 6 bases separating them. The CDR3 has 12 amino acids. Germline V gene lookup returns CDR1 SGHDT and CDR2 YYEEEE.

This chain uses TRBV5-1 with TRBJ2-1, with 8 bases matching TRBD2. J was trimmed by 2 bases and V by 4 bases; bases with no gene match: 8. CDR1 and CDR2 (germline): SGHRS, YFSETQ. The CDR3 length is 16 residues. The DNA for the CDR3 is TGCGCCAGCAGCCTTCTGAGCGGGGGCCCCTACAATGAGCAGTTCTTC. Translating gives CASSLLSGGPYNEQFF.

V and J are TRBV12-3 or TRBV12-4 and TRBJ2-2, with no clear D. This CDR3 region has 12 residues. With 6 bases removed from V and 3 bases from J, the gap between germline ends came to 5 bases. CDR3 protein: CASSRYTGELFF. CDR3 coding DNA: TGTGCCAGCAGCCGGTACACCGGGGAGCTGTTTTTT.

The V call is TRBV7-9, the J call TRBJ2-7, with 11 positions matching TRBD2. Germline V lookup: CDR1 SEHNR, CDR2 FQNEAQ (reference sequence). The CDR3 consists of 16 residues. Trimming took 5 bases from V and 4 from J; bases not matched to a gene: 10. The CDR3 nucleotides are TGTGCCAGCAGCCCCCCCCTGACTAGCGGGGATTACGAGCAGTACTTC. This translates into CASSPPLTSGDYEQYF.